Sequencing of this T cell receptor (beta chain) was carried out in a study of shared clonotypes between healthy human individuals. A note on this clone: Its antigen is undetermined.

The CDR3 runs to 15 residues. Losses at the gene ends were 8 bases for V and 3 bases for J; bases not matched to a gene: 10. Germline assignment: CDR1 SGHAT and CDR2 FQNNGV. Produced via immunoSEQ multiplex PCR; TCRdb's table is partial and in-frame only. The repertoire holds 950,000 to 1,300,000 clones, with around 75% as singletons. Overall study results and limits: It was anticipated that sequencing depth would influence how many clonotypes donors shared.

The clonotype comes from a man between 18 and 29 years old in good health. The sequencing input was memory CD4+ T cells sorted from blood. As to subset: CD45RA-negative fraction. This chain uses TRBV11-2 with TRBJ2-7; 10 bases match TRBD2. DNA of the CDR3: TGTGCCAGCGTACACAGCGGGAGGGGGGACTACGAGCAGTACTTC. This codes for CASVHSGRGDYEQYF.